This T cell receptor (beta chain) was sequenced in a study of vaccination effects on CD4 cells after COVID-19. Study-wide results and limits: There were few convalescent patients in the study and no early post-infection timepoints.

The method was immunoSEQ multiplex PCR; TCRdb's version includes in-frame clones alone and lacks a portion of them. The sample includes roughly 51,000 clones, around 80% of them seen just once. The germline V and J ends were trimmed by 2 bases and 4 bases, with 9 bases remaining between them. CDR1 is SGHRS, CDR2 YFSETQ, per germline. This CDR3 spans 13 amino acids. The authors isolated CD4+ T cells after around nine days of culture. The infection with SARS-CoV-2 (confirmed by PCR) occurred in this person between March and December 2020. Participants received two doses of either the BNT162b2 or mRNA-1273 vaccine. As concerns this clone: Its antigen is unidentified.

The chain couples TRBV5-1 to TRBJ1-1, with a weak D call TRBD1 (5 bases). The sequence came from a human donor who had a prior SARS-CoV-2 infection. Material: CD4+ T cells from PBMCs cultured without peptide, obtained after COVID-19 vaccination. The CDR3 nucleotides read TGCGCCAGCAGCTTCGGAGACAGCACTGAAGCTTTCTTT. Encoded protein: CASSFGDSTEAFF.